This passage covers 32 T cell receptor beta chains from one sample sequenced in a study of metastatic and nonmetastatic thyroid tumors. Patients underwent thyroid surgery, and none had received any treatment before it. TCRdb re-analyzed the PCR reads using MiXCR. The sample gives over 9,000 clones, 20% to 30% of which show up once; approximately 9.4% is in the top ten. The sequencing input was tumor tissue. These TCRs come from a female donor with papillary thyroid cancer or a benign thyroid nodule (not recorded which). Some clones in this sample may be carry-over from other donors' samples.

This sequence joins TRBV6-1 and TRBJ2-7; D ambiguous. Germline CDR1 reads MNHNS; CDR2 reads SASEGT. V lost 1 base and J 3 bases, leaving 13 bases between the germline ends. The CDR3 extends over 15 amino acids. CDR3 sequence (DNA): TGTGCCAGCAGTGAAGATCTCAGGACGGTCTACGAGCAGTACTTC. Protein: CASSEDLRTVYEQYF.

The chain couples TRBV6-1 to TRBJ1-1; 7 nucleotides line up with TRBD1. This CDR3 is built from 14 residues. The J segment lost 2 bases and the V segment lost 6 bases, leaving 6 bases of the junction unmatched. Germline V gives CDR1 MNHNS, CDR2 SASEGT. The CDR3 DNA is TGTGCCAGCAGGAGTAGGGGGCGAAACACTGAAGCTTTCTTT. As protein: CASRSRGRNTEAFF.

This clone was counted ten times or more. The chain recombines TRBV13 with TRBJ2-7, with TRBD2 matching 12 bases. Germline V CDR1 and CDR2: PRHDT, FYEKMQ (reference sequence). V gave up 5 bases and J gave up 3 bases; unmatched junction bases: 5. The CDR3 sequence is 15 residues long. The CDR3, as DNA: TGTGCCAGCAGCCCACCGGGACTAGCGGGCTACGAGCAGTACTTC. Its translation is CASSPPGLAGYEQYF.

This chain connects TRBV10-1 to TRBJ2-5; D is uncertain. The CDR3 is made up of 13 amino acids. In germline, CDR1 is WNHNN, CDR2 SYGVQD (reference sequence). Between the trimmed V and J ends, which lost 2 bases and 1 base, there was a span of 5 bases. CDR3 loop: CASSENSQETQYF. CDR3 DNA: TGCGCCAGCAGTGAGAACAGCCAAGAGACCCAGTACTTC.

This chain uses TRBV5-1 with TRBJ2-3; TRBD1 aligns across 8 bases. The CDR3 runs to 15 residues. The V segment lost 4 bases and the J segment 0 bases; nucleotides outside the gene matches: 4. Per germline, CDR1 SGHRS and CDR2 YFSETQ. In DNA form, the CDR3 reads TGCGCCAGCAGCCCGACAGGGGACAGCACAGATACGCAGTATTTT. Translating gives CASSPTGDSTDTQYF. The entire variable domain, with the rest obtained from reference TRBV5-1 and TRBJ2-3, is as follows: KAGVTQTPRYLIKTRGQQVTLSCSPISGHRSVSWYQQTPGQGLQFLFEYFSETQRNKGNFPGRFSGRQFSNSRSEMNVSTLELGDSALYLCASSPTGDSTDTQYFGPGTRLTVL.

This chain links TRBV19 with TRBJ1-2; D remains ambiguous. The V and J ends lost 10 bases and 5 bases respectively, with 11 bases between them. The V gene's germline CDR1 is LNHDA and CDR2 SQIVND (reference sequence). The CDR3 totals 11 residues. For the CDR3, the DNA is TGTGCCACCTCTCTTGGATATGGCTACACCTTC. As protein: CATSLGYGYTF.

CDR3 sequence (DNA): TGTGCCAGCAGCTGGACGCTTACCGGGGAGCTGTTTTTT. Translated, it gives CASSWTLTGELFF. The rearrangement joins TRBV7-2 to TRBJ2-2; D not resolved. Trimming removed 4 bases at V and 5 bases at J, with 8 bases between. The germline CDR1 and CDR2 sequences are SGHTA and FQGNSA. The CDR3 has 13 residues. Full variable domain (missing parts from reference TRBV7-2 and TRBJ2-2): GAGVSQSPSNKVTEKGKDVELRCDPISGHTALYWYRQSLGQGLEFLIYFQGNSAPDKSGLPSDRFSAERTGGSVSTLTIQRTQQEDSAVYLCASSWTLTGELFFGEGSRLTVL.

This clone was seen repeatedly, ten times or more. V gene TRBV5-4 combines with J gene TRBJ2-1; D perhaps matches TRBD1 (6 bases). The V and J ends lost 2 bases and 4 bases respectively, with 19 bases between them. This CDR3 region has 17 residues. From germline, CDR1 is SGHNT and CDR2 YYREEE (reference sequence). This CDR3 is CASSLGWGRFGYNEQFF. The CDR3 DNA sequence: TGTGCCAGCAGCTTAGGTTGGGGGCGGTTCGGTTACAATGAGCAGTTCTTC.

This clone counts as medium-sized. The rearrangement joins TRBV19 to TRBJ2-7; 8 positions agree with TRBD2. In germline, CDR1 is LNHDA, CDR2 SQIVND (reference sequence). The CDR3 length is 15 residues. V lost 6 bases and J lost 7; bases outside the gene matches: 14. The CDR3 loop reads CASSAMPELAGEQYF. The CDR3 bases are TGTGCCAGTAGCGCCATGCCCGAGTTAGCGGGGGAGCAGTACTTC.

The rearrangement joins TRBV27 to TRBJ2-1; 11 bases map to TRBD2. Per the germline V gene, CDR1 is MNHEY and CDR2 is SMNVEV (reference sequence). The junction had 4 bases not matched to a gene; V was cut back by 3 bases and J by 0 bases. This CDR3 has 17 amino acids. This CDR3 is CASSFFTSGSSYNEQFF. DNA for the CDR3: TGTGCCAGCAGTTTCTTCACTAGCGGGAGCTCCTACAATGAGCAGTTCTTC.

This clone rates as medium-sized. The rearrangement joins TRBV7-8 to TRBJ1-5, with D perhaps TRBD1 (5 bases). This CDR3 spans 13 amino acids. Germline V gene lookup returns CDR1 SGHVS and CDR2 FQNEAQ. V lost 5 bases to trimming and J lost 7 bases, with 12 bases between them. The CDR3 DNA follows: TGTGCCAGCAGCCCACAGGTTGGCCAGCCCCAGCATTTT. This gives the protein CASSPQVGQPQHF.

This rearrangement joins TRBV20-1 to TRBJ1-2; 7 bases are shared with TRBD1. With V trimmed by 4 bases and J by 6 bases, 11 bases remained unmatched. CDR3 length: 14 amino acids. Germline V gene lookup returns CDR1 DFQATT and CDR2 SNEGSKA (reference sequence). CDR3: CSATRTGVEDGYTF. CDR3 sequence (DNA): TGCAGTGCTACGCGTACAGGGGTAGAGGATGGCTACACCTTC.

This clone was found once. The V and J genes are TRBV11-1 and TRBJ2-6; no clear D gene. This CDR3 region has 13 residues. V lost 5 bases, J lost 1 base, and 3 bases lay in between. Germline lookup yields CDR1 SGHAT and CDR2 FQDESV (reference sequence). The CDR3 nucleotides are TGTGCCAGCAGCCCATCTGGGGCCAACGTCCTGACTTTC. This gives the protein CASSPSGANVLTF.

In its sample, this clone is medium-sized. The chain is built from TRBV20-1 and TRBJ2-7; 14 bases align to TRBD2. Germline V gene lookup returns CDR1 DFQATT and CDR2 SNEGSKA (reference sequence). The trim removed 2 bases at V and 9 bases at J, leaving 9 bases unmatched. The CDR3 runs 15 residues. In DNA form, the CDR3 reads TGCAGTGCTAGATCAACCAGACTAGCGGGAGGGGGGCAGTACTTC. This translates into CSARSTRLAGGGQYF.

This clone was seen a few times. The chain is built from TRBV6-9 and TRBJ1-2; possible D gene TRBD1, 6 bases. CDR1 is MNHGY and CDR2 is SVAAGI in the germline V gene. The CDR3 consists of 12 residues. The V end lost 4 bases, the J end lost 7 bases, and 10 bases lay between the germline ends. The CDR3 DNA is TGTGCCAGCAGTTCCCGGGGGCGTGGCTACACCTTC. It specifies CASSSRGRGYTF.

This clone was seen at least ten times. This chain uses TRBV7-9 with TRBJ2-1; TRBD1 or TRBD2 may be the D gene (5 bases each). Germline CDR1 SEHNR, CDR2 FQNEAQ (reference sequence). CDR3 length: 17 amino acids. Trimming left V 5 bases short and J 2 bases short, with 19 bases between. The CDR3, as DNA: TGTGCCAGCAGCCTCCTCCGGGGCCCCTCCCCCTACAATGAGCAGTTCTTC. It specifies CASSLLRGPSPYNEQFF.

This clone was recorded a few times. The genes are TRBV6-1 and TRBJ2-2, with D unresolved. Germline-derived CDR1 and CDR2 are MNHNS and SASEGT. V shed 6 bases and J shed 4 bases, with 9 bases lying between them. The CDR3 consists of 13 residues. The DNA for the CDR3 is TGTGCCAGCAGACAGATGGTCACCGGGGAGCTGTTTTTT. This sequence encodes CASRQMVTGELFF.

In this sample, this clone turned up a few times. This chain joins TRBV7-9 and TRBJ2-7; D possibly corresponds to TRBD2 (6 bases). The V end was cut by 7 bases, the J end by 2 bases, with 15 bases between. This CDR3 has 14 amino acids. Germline V gene lookup returns CDR1 SEHNR and CDR2 FQNEAQ (reference sequence). The CDR3 is CASTYAGGTYEQYF. In nucleotides, the CDR3 is TGTGCCAGCACCTACGCCGGGGGAACCTACGAGCAGTACTTC.

The table lists this clone with a few counts. The rearrangement joins TRBV28 to TRBJ2-3, with D hard to call. Germline CDR1 MDHEN, CDR2 SYDVKM. Trimming removed 1 base from V and 2 bases from J, with 7 bases in between. The CDR3 covers 14 residues. DNA for the CDR3: TGTGCCAGCAGTTTATACAGCCTCACAGATACGCAGTATTTT. Translating it yields CASSLYSLTDTQYF.

This clone was seen only a few times. The chain combines TRBV28 with TRBJ2-7; no clear D gene. The CDR3 extends over 14 amino acids. V was pared by 2 bases and J by 3 bases, with 11 bases between. Germline lookup yields CDR1 MDHEN and CDR2 SYDVKM. The CDR3 is CASSLIGSFYEQYF. Written as DNA, the CDR3 is TGTGCCAGCAGTTTAATTGGCAGTTTCTACGAGCAGTACTTC.

Notes on this clone: The junction shows a germline mismatch at one end, possibly a read error. The chain recombines TRBV6-1 with TRBJ2-1; no definite D call. The CDR3 is 11 residues long. Germline CDR1 MNHNS, CDR2 SASEGT. The CDR3 DNA is TGTGCCAGCTTTAGCTACAATGAGCGGTTCTTC. Amino acids: CASFSYNERFF.

This clone has just one count. This rearrangement joins TRBV5-1 to TRBJ2-5; D is perhaps TRBD1 (5 bases). The CDR3 spans 14 residues. V shed 0 bases and J shed 7 bases, with 13 bases lying between them. Germline V gives CDR1 SGHRS, CDR2 YFSETQ. The CDR3 region has the DNA TGCGCCAGCAGCTTGGAGGGGCAGGGCGTGACCCAGTACTTC. Its protein product is CASSLEGQGVTQYF.

CDR3 nucleotide sequence: TGTGCCTGGAGTTTAAAATACAATGAGCAGTTCTTC. Translated, it gives CAWSLKYNEQFF. This chain uses TRBV30 with TRBJ2-1; D is undetermined. V was pared by 2 bases and J by 4 bases, with 6 bases between. The CDR3 runs 12 residues. CDR1 GTSNPN and CDR2 SVGIG come from the germline V gene (reference sequence).

A note on this clone: At one boundary the junction diverges from the germline segment, which might be a read error. This chain connects TRBV6-1 to TRBJ1-3; possible D gene TRBD1, 5 bases. Germline V lookup: CDR1 MNHNS, CDR2 SASEGT. This CDR3 comprises 11 residues. The CDR3 DNA reads TGCGCCGGGGCAGGGGGAAACACCATATATTTT. Translating it yields CAGAGGNTIYF.

This chain connects TRBV20-1 to TRBJ1-1; possible D gene TRBD1, 6 bases. The CDR3 runs to 13 residues. The V and J ends lost 3 bases and 1 base respectively, with 9 bases between them. The germline gives CDR1 DFQATT, CDR2 SNEGSKA (reference sequence). The CDR3 DNA follows: TGCAGTGCTAGCCGGGGGCCGAACACTGAAGCTTTCTTT. The encoded protein is CSASRGPNTEAFF.

The rearrangement uses TRBV6-1 and TRBJ2-3; D is ambiguous. V was trimmed by 8 bases and J by 0 bases, leaving 12 bases between them. CDR3 length: 14 residues. Germline V gives CDR1 MNHNS, CDR2 SASEGT. CDR3 protein: CASDPGESTDTQYF. In DNA, the CDR3 is TGTGCCAGCGATCCAGGCGAGAGCACAGATACGCAGTATTTT.

The chain couples TRBV6-2 or TRBV6-3 to TRBJ1-1; D is undetermined. Per germline, CDR1 MNHEY and CDR2 SVGEGT. Trimming left V 8 bases short and J 3 bases short, with 16 bases between. CDR3 length: 14 amino acids. CDR3 in DNA: TGTGCCAGCTCTGATGCGACCCCAGACACTGAAGCTTTCTTT. Amino acid sequence: CASSDATPDTEAFF.

This clone is labeled as medium-sized. The rearrangement joins TRBV9 to TRBJ2-5; no reliable D call. There are 15 residues in the CDR3. Trimming removed 0 bases from V and 2 bases from J, with 11 bases in between. From germline, CDR1 is SGDLS and CDR2 YYNGEE. The CDR3 loop is CASSVGTSRQETQYF. CDR3 in DNA: TGTGCCAGCAGCGTAGGGACGAGCCGACAAGAGACCCAGTACTTC.

This clone was recorded a few times. The chain joins TRBV20-1 to TRBJ2-7; D perhaps matches TRBD2 (5 bases). The CDR3 has 15 residues. The germline gives CDR1 DFQATT, CDR2 SNEGSKA (reference sequence). Trimming pared 0 bases from V and 2 bases from J, leaving 14 bases between. CDR3 nucleotides: TGCAGTGCTAGAGATGGAGAGGGTATCCCCTACGAGCAGTACTTC. Its protein is CSARDGEGIPYEQYF.

This clone was seen repeatedly, ten times or more. A much larger clonotype is one base distant, so this may be a read error. Distinct nucleotide sequences in the sample also encode this CDR3. This chain links TRBV28 with TRBJ1-6; D is unresolved. The CDR3 has 14 amino acids. Germline V gene data show CDR1 as MDHEN and CDR2 as SYDVKM. CDR3 sequence (DNA): TGTGCCAGCAGTTTAGGAGGAATTAATTCACCCCTTCACTTT. Its protein product is CASSLGGINSPLHF. The complete variable domain, with remaining parts taken from reference TRBV28 and TRBJ1-6, reads DVKVTQSSRYLVKRTGEKVFLECVQDMDHENMFWYRQDPGLGLRLIYFSYDVKMKEKGDIPEGYSVSREKKERFSLILESASTNQTSMYLCASSLGGINSPLHFGNGTRLTVT.

The sample holds a few counts of this clone. This chain uses TRBV12-3 or TRBV12-4 with TRBJ2-7; a possible D gene is TRBD2 (5 bases). The CDR3 spans 11 residues. V lost 6 bases to trimming and J lost 7 bases, with 10 bases between them. The CDR3 bases are TGTGCCAGCAGCCGACCGGGGGAGCAGTACTTC. Translation: CASSRPGEQYF.

This clone came up a few times. The rearrangement links TRBV11-2 to TRBJ1-2; TRBD1 might be the D (6 bases). The CDR3 has 13 residues. V shed 5 bases and J shed 4 bases, with 11 bases lying between them. Germline V gene sequence: CDR1 SGHAT, CDR2 FQNNGV. The CDR3 is CASSADSIYGYTF. DNA for the CDR3: TGTGCCAGCAGCGCGGACAGCATCTATGGCTACACCTTC.